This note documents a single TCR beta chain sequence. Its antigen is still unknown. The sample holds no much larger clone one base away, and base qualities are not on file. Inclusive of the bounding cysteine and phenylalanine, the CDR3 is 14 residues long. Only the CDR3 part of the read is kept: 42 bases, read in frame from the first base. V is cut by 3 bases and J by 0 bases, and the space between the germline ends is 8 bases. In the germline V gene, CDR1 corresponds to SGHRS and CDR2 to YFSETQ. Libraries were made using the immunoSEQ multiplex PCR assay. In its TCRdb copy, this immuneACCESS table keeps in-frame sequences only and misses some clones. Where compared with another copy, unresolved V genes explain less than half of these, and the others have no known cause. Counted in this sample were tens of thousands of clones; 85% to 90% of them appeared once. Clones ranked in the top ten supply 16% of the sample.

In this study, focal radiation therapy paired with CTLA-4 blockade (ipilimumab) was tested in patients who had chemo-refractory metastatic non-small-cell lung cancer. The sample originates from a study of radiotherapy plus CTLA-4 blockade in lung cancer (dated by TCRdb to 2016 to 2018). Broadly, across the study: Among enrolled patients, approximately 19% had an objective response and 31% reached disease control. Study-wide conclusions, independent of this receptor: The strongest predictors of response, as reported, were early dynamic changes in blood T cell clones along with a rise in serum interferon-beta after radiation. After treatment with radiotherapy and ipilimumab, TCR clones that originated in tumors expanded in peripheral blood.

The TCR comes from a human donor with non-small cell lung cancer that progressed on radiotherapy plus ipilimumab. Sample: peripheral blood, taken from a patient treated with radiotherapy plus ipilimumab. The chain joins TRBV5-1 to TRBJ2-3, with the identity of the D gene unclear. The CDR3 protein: CASSSGGSTDTQYF. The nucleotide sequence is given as TGCGCCAGCAGCTCGGGCGGTAGCACAGATACGCAGTATTTT.